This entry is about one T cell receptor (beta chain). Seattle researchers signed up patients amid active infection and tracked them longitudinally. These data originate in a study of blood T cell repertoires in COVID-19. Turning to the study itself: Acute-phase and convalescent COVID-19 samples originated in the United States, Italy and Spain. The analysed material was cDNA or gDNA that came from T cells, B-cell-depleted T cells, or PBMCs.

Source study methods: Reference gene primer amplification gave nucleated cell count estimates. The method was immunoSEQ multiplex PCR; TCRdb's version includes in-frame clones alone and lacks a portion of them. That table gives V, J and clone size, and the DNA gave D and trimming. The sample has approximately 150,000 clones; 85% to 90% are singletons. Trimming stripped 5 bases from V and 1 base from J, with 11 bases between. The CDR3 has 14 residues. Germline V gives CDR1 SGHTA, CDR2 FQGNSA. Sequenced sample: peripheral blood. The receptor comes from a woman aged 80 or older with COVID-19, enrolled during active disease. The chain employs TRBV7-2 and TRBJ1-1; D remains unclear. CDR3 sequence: CASSPQAANTEAFF. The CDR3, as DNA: TGTGCCAGCAGCCCCCAGGCCGCGAACACTGAAGCTTTCTTT.